This T cell receptor (beta chain) was identified in a study of T cell responses to AZD1222 COVID-19 vaccine. Profiled with immunoSEQ multiplex PCR; TCRdb holds only in-frame clones, not every one. Here the sample spans more than 85,000 clones, around 90% being singletons. The CDR3 loop spans 15 amino acids. V dropped 6 bases and J dropped 2; count of bases not matched to a gene: 11. Germline values: CDR1 SGHRS, CDR2 YFSETQ. The receptor was derived from an adult in good health. Material: peripheral blood, obtained on day 0 of MenACWY control vaccination. The V call is TRBV5-1, the J call TRBJ2-7; 7 bases match TRBD2. The CDR3 bases are TGCGCCAGCACCCGGTTTGGGACTACCGCCTACGAGCAGTACTTC. Residues: CASTRFGTTAYEQYF. The variable domain in full, with the rest retrieved from reference TRBV5-1 and TRBJ2-7, is KAGVTQTPRYLIKTRGQQVTLSCSPISGHRSVSWYQQTPGQGLQFLFEYFSETQRNKGNFPGRFSGRQFSNSRSEMNVSTLELGDSALYLCASTRFGTTAYEQYFGPGTRLTVT.